Listed below are T cell receptor beta chains from one sample, sequenced in a study of T-cell reconstitution after alpha-beta-depleted transplantation in children. MiXCR, applied by TCRdb to the PCR reads, yields one record per CDR3 protein. Found here are some 550,000 distinct CDR3 sequences, roughly 18% of them singletons; the top ten hold 3.3%. This material consisted of PBMCs from the stem cell graft donor, taken from the stem cell graft. These receptors were collected from a human donor who donated a stem cell graft to a child with acute lymphoblastic leukemia. CDR3s include the opening cysteine and the closing phenylalanine or tryptophan. Each record gives: CDR3 protein, CDR3 DNA, J gene, clone size, V gene, D gene. A D gene is named only where the DNA matches it firmly. The size of a clone is reported for some rows only, either as once, few or many, or as a class for expanded clones.

CDR3aa: CASRPAEASLQETQYF
CDR3nt: TGTGCCAGCCGGCCCGCAGAGGCGTCTCTCCAAGAGACCCAGTACTTC
j_gene: TRBJ2-5
abundance: few
v_gene: TRBV19
d_gene: -

CDR3aa: CASSSTVVTDTQYF
CDR3nt: TGTGCCAGCAGCTCGACGGTCGTCACAGATACGCAGTATTTT
j_gene: TRBJ2-3
abundance: -
v_gene: TRBV13
d_gene: -

CDR3aa: CASSLLGVGDTQYF
CDR3nt: TGTGCCAGCAGCTTGTTGGGAGTCGGCGATACGCAGTATTTT
j_gene: TRBJ2-3
abundance: -
v_gene: TRBV5-5
d_gene: -

CDR3aa: CASSGLDSLAAQHF
CDR3nt: TGTGCCAGCAGTGGACTGGACAGCTTGGCCGCCCAGCATTTT
j_gene: TRBJ1-5
abundance: few
v_gene: TRBV27
d_gene: -

CDR3aa: CASSQGGVINTEAFF
CDR3nt: TGCGCCAGCAGCCAAGGGGGGGTTATAAACACTGAAGCTTTCTTT
j_gene: TRBJ1-1
abundance: -
v_gene: TRBV4-1
d_gene: -

CDR3aa: CASSLVRRRNTEAFF
CDR3nt: TGTGCCAGCAGTTTAGTACGCCGGAGGAACACTGAAGCTTTCTTT
j_gene: TRBJ1-1
abundance: few
v_gene: TRBV12-3/TRBV12-4
d_gene: -

CDR3aa: CASSEASEGYETQYF
CDR3nt: TGCGCCAGCAGTGAGGCTAGCGAGGGGTATGAGACCCAGTACTTC
j_gene: TRBJ2-5
abundance: -
v_gene: TRBV10-2
d_gene: -

CDR3aa: CASSLTGEGRETQYF
CDR3nt: TGCGCCAGCAGCCTGACAGGGGAAGGGAGAGAGACCCAGTACTTC
j_gene: TRBJ2-5
abundance: few
v_gene: TRBV4-1
d_gene: TRBD1

CDR3aa: CSASGAGRDYEQYF
CDR3nt: TGCAGTGCTAGTGGCGCGGGACGGGACTACGAGCAGTACTTC
j_gene: TRBJ2-7
abundance: few
v_gene: TRBV20-1
d_gene: -

CDR3aa: CASSPLGSGSIPSYEQYF
CDR3nt: TGTGCCAGCTCACCACTGGGTAGCGGGAGTATACCCTCCTACGAGCAGTACTTC
j_gene: TRBJ2-7
abundance: few
v_gene: TRBV18
d_gene: TRBD2

CDR3aa: CASSLVQRSTDTQYF
CDR3nt: TGCGCCAGCAGCTTGGTCCAGCGGAGCACAGATACGCAGTATTTT
j_gene: TRBJ2-3
abundance: few
v_gene: TRBV5-1
d_gene: -

CDR3aa: CASSPLAGRNNEQFF
CDR3nt: TGTGCCAGCAGCCCTTTAGCGGGTAGAAACAATGAGCAGTTCTTC
j_gene: TRBJ2-1
abundance: -
v_gene: TRBV12-3/TRBV12-4
d_gene: TRBD2

CDR3aa: CASSDPRLAGVRYELYF
CDR3nt: TGCGCCAGCAGTGACCCTCGACTAGCGGGAGTTCGCTACGAGCTGTACTTC
j_gene: TRBJ2-7
abundance: -
v_gene: TRBV10-2
d_gene: TRBD2

CDR3aa: CASSSLQGNEQYF
CDR3nt: TGTGCCAGCAGCTCCTTACAGGGGAACGAGCAGTACTTC
j_gene: TRBJ2-7
abundance: -
v_gene: TRBV7-9
d_gene: TRBD1

CDR3aa: CASSQVAGASGKTDTQYF
CDR3nt: TGTGCCAGCAGCCAAGTAGCCGGGGCTAGCGGGAAAACAGATACGCAGTATTTT
j_gene: TRBJ2-3
abundance: -
v_gene: TRBV4-2
d_gene: TRBD2

CDR3aa: CASLIGGANYGYTF
CDR3nt: TGTGCCAGCTTAATCGGGGGGGCTAACTATGGCTACACCTTC
j_gene: TRBJ1-2
abundance: few
v_gene: TRBV12-3/TRBV12-4
d_gene: -

CDR3aa: CASSLVQRNQPQHF
CDR3nt: TGTGCCAGCAGCTTGGTTCAGAGGAATCAGCCCCAGCATTTT
j_gene: TRBJ1-5
abundance: few
v_gene: TRBV5-5
d_gene: -

CDR3aa: CASSGRGGANQPQHF
CDR3nt: TGTGCCAGCAGCGGCAGGGGGGGAGCGAATCAGCCCCAGCATTTT
j_gene: TRBJ1-5
abundance: few
v_gene: TRBV7-2
d_gene: TRBD1

CDR3aa: CATSRDANTQYF
CDR3nt: TGTGCCACCAGCAGAGACGCGAATACGCAGTATTTT
j_gene: TRBJ2-3
abundance: few
v_gene: TRBV15
d_gene: -

CDR3aa: CSARASGFLGELFF
CDR3nt: TGCAGTGCTAGGGCTAGCGGGTTCCTCGGGGAGCTGTTTTTT
j_gene: TRBJ2-2
abundance: few
v_gene: TRBV20-1
d_gene: TRBD2

CDR3aa: CSARAVSAYEQYF
CDR3nt: TGCAGTGCTAGAGCGGTTTCGGCCTACGAGCAGTACTTC
j_gene: TRBJ2-7
abundance: few
v_gene: TRBV20-1
d_gene: -

CDR3aa: CASSPTEPDTQYF
CDR3nt: TGTGCCAGCTCACCTACCGAACCAGATACGCAGTATTTT
j_gene: TRBJ2-3
abundance: -
v_gene: TRBV18
d_gene: -

CDR3aa: CASSSVGHLDYTF
CDR3nt: TGTGCCAGCAGCTCGGTAGGGCATTTGGACTACACCTTC
j_gene: TRBJ1-2
abundance: -
v_gene: TRBV7-9
d_gene: -

CDR3aa: CSALPGQVYNEQFF
CDR3nt: TGCAGCGCTCTACCGGGACAGGTCTACAATGAGCAGTTCTTC
j_gene: TRBJ2-1
abundance: -
v_gene: TRBV29-1
d_gene: TRBD1

CDR3aa: CASSSLYNEQFF
CDR3nt: TGTGCCAGCAGTTCCCTCTACAATGAGCAGTTCTTC
j_gene: TRBJ2-1
abundance: many
v_gene: TRBV12-3/TRBV12-4
d_gene: -

CDR3aa: CSVVTANTGELFF
CDR3nt: TGCAGCGTTGTTACAGCTAACACCGGGGAGCTGTTTTTT
j_gene: TRBJ2-2
abundance: once
v_gene: TRBV29-1
d_gene: -

CDR3aa: CASSVGDRGNQETQYF
CDR3nt: TGTGCCAGCAGCGTAGGGGACAGGGGGAACCAAGAGACCCAGTACTTC
j_gene: TRBJ2-5
abundance: few
v_gene: TRBV9
d_gene: TRBD1

CDR3aa: CASSNTGTGADTQYF
CDR3nt: TGTGCCAGCAGTAACACCGGGACAGGGGCAGATACGCAGTATTTT
j_gene: TRBJ2-3
abundance: -
v_gene: TRBV6-5
d_gene: TRBD1

CDR3aa: CATVGGGGYNEQFF
CDR3nt: TGTGCCACCGTCGGGGGCGGGGGCTACAATGAGCAGTTCTTC
j_gene: TRBJ2-1
abundance: -
v_gene: TRBV24-1
d_gene: -

CDR3aa: CASSFETPTDTQYF
CDR3nt: TGTGCCAGCAGTTTCGAGACACCCACAGATACGCAGTATTTT
j_gene: TRBJ2-3
abundance: -
v_gene: TRBV12-3/TRBV12-4
d_gene: -

CDR3aa: CSVERDTEAFF
CDR3nt: TGCAGCGTTGAAAGGGACACTGAAGCTTTCTTT
j_gene: TRBJ1-1
abundance: few
v_gene: TRBV29-1
d_gene: -